One sample yielded the 27 T cell receptor beta chains listed below, sequenced in a study of cytomegalovirus exposure and HLA in healthy donors. The PCR made use of 60 Vbeta and 13 Jbeta primers. Assay: immunoSEQ multiplex PCR; the TCRdb copy retains only in-frame clones and omits some. The sample records 95,000 to 150,000 clones, approximately 79% being singletons. Sequenced material: PBMCs. All receptors come from a young man in good health and CMV-seronegative.

V is TRBV4-3 and J is TRBJ2-1; TRBD2 agrees at 7 bases. CDR3 size: 16 residues. V shed 4 bases and J 4 bases; nucleotides not matched to a gene: 10. Germline CDR1 LGHNA, CDR2 YSLEER. This CDR3 reads CASSRGEGSGYNEQFF. The CDR3 nucleotides read TGCGCCAGCAGCCGAGGGGAGGGTAGCGGGTACAATGAGCAGTTCTTC.

V and J are TRBV6-5 and TRBJ2-3, with a weak D call TRBD2 (5 bases). The CDR3 has 15 amino acids. Trimming removed 5 bases at V and 4 bases at J, with 16 bases between. Per the germline V gene, CDR1 is MNHEY and CDR2 is SVGAGI. CDR3 sequence reads: CASSRAGGVSDTQYF. DNA for the CDR3: TGTGCCAGCAGTCGTGCAGGAGGAGTCTCAGATACGCAGTATTTT.

The chain is built from TRBV4-3 and TRBJ2-1; TRBD2 aligns across 7 bases. The germline V gene has CDR1 LGHNA and CDR2 YSLEER. V was clipped by 0 bases and J by 2 bases; unmatched bases: 13. The CDR3 length is 19 residues. CDR3 nucleotide sequence: TGCGCCAGCAGCCAAGATCTCAACGCCATCGGGGGGACCTACAATGAGCAGTTCTTC. Its translation: CASSQDLNAIGGTYNEQFF.

This chain uses TRBV7-6 with TRBJ2-3; D call uncertain. Trimming took 0 bases from V and 11 from J, leaving 12 bases between them. Germline V gene sequence: CDR1 SGHVS, CDR2 FNYEAQ. The CDR3 is made up of 13 amino acids. The DNA for the CDR3 is TGTGCCAGCAGCTTAGCCTACTCGGAGCTGCAGTATTTT. Translation: CASSLAYSELQYF.

This clone was seen a handful of times. V usage is TRBV30 and J usage is TRBJ1-5; D is undetermined. The CDR3 loop spans 12 amino acids. CDR1 is GTSNPN, CDR2 SVGIG, per germline (reference sequence). Between the trimmed V and J ends, which lost 7 bases and 1 base, there was a span of 8 bases. CDR3 bases: TGTGCCTCCGGAGACAGCAATCAGCCCCAGCATTTT. It specifies CASGDSNQPQHF. The full variable domain, its missing parts supplied by reference TRBV30 and TRBJ1-5, is SQTIHQWPATLVQPVGSPLSLECTVEGTSNPNLYWYRQAAGRGLQLLFYSVGIGQISSEVPQNLSASRPQDRQFILSSKKLLLSDSGFYLCASGDSNQPQHFGDGTRLSIL.

This chain joins TRBV7-9 and TRBJ2-1, with D unclear. CDR3 size: 12 residues. CDR1 is SEHNR and CDR2 is FQNEAQ in the germline V gene (reference sequence). The V end lost 11 bases, the J end lost 5 bases, and 13 bases lay between the germline ends. The CDR3 DNA reads TGTGCCGAGCTTGGCCAGGACAATGAGCAGTTCTTC. Residues: CAELGQDNEQFF.

This chain connects TRBV6-1 to TRBJ1-1; D not resolved. With 4 bases removed from V and 6 bases from J, the gap between germline ends came to 18 bases. CDR3 length equals 15 residues. The germline CDR1 and CDR2 sequences are MNHNS and SASEGT. The CDR3 nucleotides read TGTGCCAGCAGTGGGGCAATTTACGGTGGCGCTGAAGCTTTCTTT. It translates to CASSGAIYGGAEAFF.

The J gene is TRBJ1-3, the V gene TRBV28; no reliable D call. Germline CDR1 is MDHEN and CDR2 is SYDVKM. The CDR3 length is 14 residues. V shed 8 bases and J shed 1 base, with 12 bases lying between them. The CDR3 DNA sequence: TGTGCCAGCGGCAGTTTGTCGTCTGGAAACACCATATATTTT. Protein product: CASGSLSSGNTIYF.

The chain recombines TRBV2 with TRBJ1-4; 8 bases align to TRBD1. Per the germline V gene, CDR1 is SNHLY and CDR2 is FYNNEI. The length of the CDR3 is 17 residues. Unmatched junction bases numbered 10, after V lost 4 bases and J lost 3 bases. The CDR3 protein is CASSATDRGRANEKLFF. In DNA, the CDR3 is TGTGCCAGCAGTGCTACCGACAGGGGTCGAGCTAATGAAAAACTGTTTTTT.

The V and J genes are TRBV2 and TRBJ1-5; TRBD1 is a possible D gene (6 bases). With 1 base removed from V and 6 bases from J, the gap between germline ends came to 10 bases. CDR1 is SNHLY and CDR2 is FYNNEI in the germline V gene. This CDR3 comprises 14 residues. The CDR3 DNA is TGTGCCAGCAGTGAAGGCAGGGGTCGTCAGCCCCAGCATTTT. Translated, it gives CASSEGRGRQPQHF.

The chain employs TRBV19 and TRBJ1-1; a possible D gene is TRBD1 (5 bases). Germline CDR1 is LNHDA and CDR2 is SQIVND (reference sequence). This CDR3 contains 13 residues. The V and J ends lost 7 bases and 3 bases respectively, with 12 bases between them. This CDR3 reads CASKRGTDTEAFF. CDR3 nucleotide sequence: TGTGCCAGTAAGCGGGGGACTGACACTGAAGCTTTCTTT.

The J gene is TRBJ1-1, the V gene TRBV5-6; D is possibly TRBD1 (5 bases). Looked up from germline, CDR1 is SGHDT and CDR2 is YYEEEE. V was clipped by 0 bases and J by 5 bases, with 14 bases between them. This CDR3 is 15 amino acids long. CDR3 sequence reads: CASSLAQGAGTEAFF. DNA for the CDR3: TGTGCCAGCAGCTTGGCCCAAGGGGCCGGGACTGAAGCTTTCTTT.

The rearrangement joins TRBV2 to TRBJ2-2, with a possible D match to TRBD1 (5 bases). V was clipped by 5 bases and J by 1 base, with 14 bases between them. CDR1 and CDR2 (germline): SNHLY, FYNNEI. The CDR3 runs to 16 residues. CDR3 in DNA: TGTGCCAGCAGTTTAGTGGGTCAGGGGAACACCGGGGAGCTGTTTTTT. This gives the protein CASSLVGQGNTGELFF.

The chain is built from TRBV30 and TRBJ2-2; the D gene is possibly TRBD1 (6 bases). V gave up 7 bases and J gave up 0 bases, with 12 bases separating them. This CDR3 contains 14 residues. Germline V gene sequence: CDR1 GTSNPN, CDR2 SVGIG (reference sequence). CDR3 DNA: TGTGCCTCGCCGGGACAAGCGAACACCGGGGAGCTGTTTTTT. This encodes CASPGQANTGELFF.

In regard to this clone: Different DNA sequences within this sample yield the same CDR3. This chain joins TRBV13 and TRBJ2-3, with 8 bases fitting TRBD2. Germline V gene lookup returns CDR1 PRHDT and CDR2 FYEKMQ (reference sequence). This CDR3 is built from 14 residues. V trimming: 7 bases; J trimming: 6 bases; junction bases outside the gene matches: 9. The DNA for the CDR3 is TGTGCCAGCAACGGGGGGGGCAGCTTGGATACGCAGTATTTT. It encodes CASNGGGSLDTQYF.

This chain connects TRBV4-1 to TRBJ2-1; D perhaps matches TRBD2 (6 bases). Trimming shortened V by 1 base and J by 4 bases, and 17 bases separated the two germline ends. Germline V lookup: CDR1 MGHRA, CDR2 YSYEKL. The CDR3 runs 17 residues. CDR3 amino acids: CASSQGDGGVMYNEQFF. The CDR3 nucleotides are TGCGCCAGCAGCCAAGGAGATGGAGGGGTCATGTACAATGAGCAGTTCTTC.

CDR3 in amino acids: CATSRSRGLNTEAFF. CDR3 bases: TGTGCCACCAGCAGATCGAGGGGGCTCAACACTGAAGCTTTCTTT. The chain links TRBV15 to TRBJ1-1; 7 bases match TRBD1. The germline V gene has CDR1 LNHNV and CDR2 YYDKDF (reference sequence). The J segment lost 2 bases and the V segment lost 2 bases, leaving 5 bases of the junction unmatched. This CDR3 region has 15 residues.

The CDR3 protein is CASRFTSGQNQPQHF. DNA of the CDR3: TGTGCCAGTCGATTCACTTCGGGACAAAATCAGCCCCAGCATTTT. The rearrangement joins TRBV19 to TRBJ1-5; tentatively, D is TRBD1 (6 bases). The CDR3 is 15 residues long. V lost 8 bases, J lost 4 bases, and 18 bases lay in between. The germline V gene has CDR1 LNHDA and CDR2 SQIVND (reference sequence). The whole variable domain, filled in from reference TRBV19 and TRBJ1-5, reads DGGITQSPKYLFRKEGQNVTLSCEQNLNHDAMYWYRQDPGQGLRLIYYSQIVNDFQKGDIAEGYSVSREKKESFPLTVTSAQKNPTAFYLCASRFTSGQNQPQHFGDGTRLSIL.

V gene TRBV2 combines with J gene TRBJ2-5; D remains ambiguous. V was clipped by 3 bases and J by 2 bases, with 10 bases between them. Germline V lookup: CDR1 SNHLY, CDR2 FYNNEI. The CDR3 extends over 14 amino acids. CDR3 sequence reads: CASSERLYQETQYF. CDR3 coding DNA: TGTGCCAGCAGTGAGAGGCTTTATCAAGAGACCCAGTACTTC. The whole variable domain, filled in from reference TRBV2 and TRBJ2-5, reads EPEVTQTPSHQVTQMGQEVILRCVPISNHLYFYWYRQILGQKVEFLVSFYNNEISEKSEIFDDQFSVERPDGSNFTLKIRSTKLEDSAMYFCASSERLYQETQYFGPGTRLLVL.

This clone was seen more than once but under ten times. The genes are TRBV11-2 and TRBJ1-4; a weak D match, TRBD1 (6 bases). The V and J ends lost 8 bases and 13 bases respectively, with 14 bases between them. Germline-derived CDR1 and CDR2 are SGHAT and FQNNGV. This CDR3 has 11 amino acids. This CDR3 reads CASRGGRGLFF. In DNA form, the CDR3 reads TGTGCCAGCCGAGGGGGGAGGGGACTGTTTTTT.

The chain couples TRBV9 to TRBJ2-7, with 9 nucleotides matching TRBD1. V trimming: 6 bases; J trimming: 9 bases; junction bases outside the gene matches: 13. The germline V gene encodes CDR1 SGDLS and CDR2 YYNGEE. The CDR3 consists of 14 residues. The chain's CDR3 is CASKPGQGESGQYF. CDR3 coding DNA: TGTGCCAGCAAACCGGGACAGGGAGAGTCGGGGCAGTACTTC.

The chain combines TRBV15 with TRBJ2-1; TRBD2 aligns across 9 bases. CDR1 is LNHNV and CDR2 is YYDKDF in the germline V gene (reference sequence). J was trimmed by 7 bases and V by 1 base; bases with no gene match: 8. The CDR3 extends over 16 amino acids. This CDR3 reads CATSRVRSGGPNEQFF. The CDR3 DNA is TGTGCCACCAGCAGAGTAAGGAGCGGGGGGCCGAATGAGCAGTTCTTC.

This sequence joins TRBV9 and TRBJ1-5; D remains unclear. The CDR3 runs to 15 residues. V was shortened by 4 bases and J by 3 bases, with 14 bases between the two germline ends. CDR1 SGDLS and CDR2 YYNGEE come from the germline V gene. The CDR3 coding sequence is TGTGCCAGCAGCCCCCACGGCAGGTTCAATCAGCCCCAGCATTTT. Translation gives CASSPHGRFNQPQHF.

V is TRBV19 and J is TRBJ1-5, with D possibly being TRBD1 (6 bases). Germline V gives CDR1 LNHDA, CDR2 SQIVND (reference sequence). Trimming took off 3 bases at V and 1 base at J, with 10 bases between the two ends. This CDR3 is 15 amino acids long. CDR3 bases: TGTGCCAGTAGTATGGACAGAACGAGCAATCAGCCCCAGCATTTT. Amino acids: CASSMDRTSNQPQHF.

The chain is built from TRBV30 and TRBJ1-4; TRBD1 might be the D (5 bases). The CDR3 extends over 15 amino acids. The germline V gene encodes CDR1 GTSNPN and CDR2 SVGIG (reference sequence). V was shortened by 2 bases and J by 5 bases, with 15 bases between the two germline ends. The CDR3 sequence is CAWSKLRQKNEKLFF. The CDR3 DNA follows: TGTGCCTGGAGTAAATTGAGACAGAAGAATGAAAAACTGTTTTTT.

The CDR3 sequence: CASSSGLAPRSGELFF. The CDR3 DNA reads as TGCGCCAGCAGCAGCGGGCTAGCCCCGCGGTCCGGGGAGCTGTTTTTT. V usage is TRBV5-1 and J usage is TRBJ2-2; D is possibly TRBD2 (6 bases). The germline V and J ends were trimmed by 4 bases and 6 bases, with 19 bases remaining between them. Germline values: CDR1 SGHRS, CDR2 YFSETQ. CDR3 length: 16 amino acids.

The rearrangement uses TRBV27 and TRBJ2-2; D gene unclear. The CDR3 is made up of 12 amino acids. Germline V lookup: CDR1 MNHEY, CDR2 SMNVEV (reference sequence). V shed 2 bases and J shed 6 bases, with 4 bases lying between them. CDR3 in amino acids: CASSLRPGELFF. The CDR3 DNA is TGTGCCAGCAGTTTACGTCCCGGGGAGCTGTTTTTT.